This TCR beta chain is from a study of T cells after yellow fever vaccination. Study-wide results and caveats: The study re-detected most primary-vaccination clones after the booster (about 96% CD4, almost 90% CD8). The CD4 compartment and the CD8 compartment contained a small share of clonotypes in common.

Germline V gene lookup returns CDR1 SQVTM and CDR2 ANQGSEA. Deletions cut 4 bases from V and 5 bases from J, with 9 bases between. This CDR3 is built from 12 residues. Comments on this clonotype: Its antigen is unidentified.

TCRdb independently ran MiXCR on the 5' RACE reads; one entry per CDR3 protein. The profile shows 500,000 to 650,000 distinct CDR3 sequences, around 12% of them singletons. The specimen was PBMCs, collected on the day of the yellow fever booster vaccination. The TCR comes from a young man who received the YFV17D yellow fever vaccine. The chain uses TRBV29-1 and TRBJ2-1; the D gene is possibly TRBD1 (5 bases). The CDR3 sequence is CSVVTGHNEQFF. CDR3 nucleotides: TGCAGCGTTGTCACAGGCCACAATGAGCAGTTCTTC.